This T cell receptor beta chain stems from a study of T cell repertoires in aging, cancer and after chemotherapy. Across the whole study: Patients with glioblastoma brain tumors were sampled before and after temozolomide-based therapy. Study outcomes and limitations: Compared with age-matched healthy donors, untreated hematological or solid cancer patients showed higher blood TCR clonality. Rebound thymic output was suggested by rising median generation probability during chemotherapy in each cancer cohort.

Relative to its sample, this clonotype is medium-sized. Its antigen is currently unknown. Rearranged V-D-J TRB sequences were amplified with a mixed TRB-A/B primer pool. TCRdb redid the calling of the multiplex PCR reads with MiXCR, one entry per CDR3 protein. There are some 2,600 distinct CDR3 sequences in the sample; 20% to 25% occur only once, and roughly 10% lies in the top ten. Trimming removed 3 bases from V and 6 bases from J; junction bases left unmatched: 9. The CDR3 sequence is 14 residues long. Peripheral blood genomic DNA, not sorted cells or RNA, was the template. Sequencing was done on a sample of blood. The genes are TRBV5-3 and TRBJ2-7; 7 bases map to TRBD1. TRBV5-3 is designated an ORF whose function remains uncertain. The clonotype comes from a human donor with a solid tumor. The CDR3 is CARSCRDSFSEQYF. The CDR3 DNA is TGTGCCAGAAGCTGCCGGGACAGCTTCAGCGAGCAGTACTTC.